What follows describes a single TCR beta chain. Its antigen specificity is not known. There are no base qualities to consult, and no much larger clone falls within one base. Trimming takes 5 bases from V and 5 bases from J, and the germline ends sit 15 bases apart. Including the terminal cysteine and phenylalanine, the CDR3 comprises 14 residues. CDR3 DNA is the only sequence kept; it has 42 bases, read in frame from the first base. The CDR1 and CDR2 encoded by the germline V gene (reference sequence) are LNHDA and SQIVND. The data are from a study of cytomegalovirus exposure and HLA in healthy donors (dated by TCRdb to the late 2010s). Background for the entire study: An earlier analysis of approximately 640 of the donors reported approximately 300 Gb of sequence data and 100 million to 140 million unique TCR beta sequences from about 200 million T cells. In addition to the first cohort of roughly 670 subjects, a separate validation cohort of approximately 130 different subjects was used. In an earlier analysis of roughly 580 of the donors, high-throughput TCR beta sequencing was used to judge whether each TCR beta V gene segment behaved as functional or pseudogenic. Typing coverage varied by locus: roughly 620-640 donors for A, B, C, DRB1 and DQB1; around 560 for DQA1; around 570 for DPA1; about 450 for DPB1. Among 398 genotyped donors of the cohort, an average of roughly 230,000 unique TCR beta nucleotide sequences was sequenced per donor, of which 15% to 20% were non-productive. Class I and class II HLA loci were covered by the typing at four-digit resolution. The genetic ancestry cluster associated with self-reported Caucasian donors included 81% of the roughly 360 genotyped donors. A later analysis re-analyzed previously published TCR beta repertoires from roughly 690 donors and added high-resolution HLA genotyping to study TCR occurrence patterns. The T cell repertoires of several hundred subjects were profiled by immunosequencing and related to cytomegalovirus serostatus. Donor age, sex, ethnicity and CMV serostatus were compiled alongside the repertoire data. Roughly five DR-DQ haplotypes were handled as single units for association and clustering because linkage in the cohort was strong. To predict cytomegalovirus infection status, the study combined high-throughput TCR immunosequencing, statistical association of individual TCRs with disease status, and machine learning. Rather than using new phenotypic data, the later analysis identified candidate immune exposures from TCR beta sequences and from how often those sequences occurred across donors. All discovery cohort repertoires had been generated using a single sequencing platform. The study aimed to test whether cataloging public T cell receptors could reveal signatures of past pathogen exposure. A later genetic analysis used genome-wide SNP genotypes for about 60% of the roughly 700 donors, treating that subset as a discovery cohort. About 300 gigabases of sequencing data and 70 million to 100 million unique TCR sequences were included in an early release covering around 650 HLA-typed donors. General study outcomes and caveats: A total of 150 to 200 TCR beta chains were listed by the study as associated with cytomegalovirus. This cohort had only TCR beta chains sequenced, and the lack of alpha or paired-chain data limited which features could be detected. Most TCR sequences were observed very rarely across donors, whereas some public TCRs were present in many individuals. According to a later genetic analysis, donors in an Asian-associated ancestry cluster had fewer N-insertions in productive TCRs than the approximately 630-donor mean. A further reported finding was that TCR beta sequences accurately predicted the HLA-A and HLA-B alleles for most subjects in the first cohort. In an earlier analysis of 450 to 750 of the donors, most TCR beta V segments appeared in productive rearrangements about 87% or about 30% of the time, broadly matching IMGT annotations. In a later analysis, most CMV-associated TCR beta chains were found to appear HLA-restricted, with HLA associations seemingly driven largely by CMV exposure. In a later analysis, TCR association rates were found to vary across HLA loci, with the most associated TCRs seen for DRB1 alleles and the fewest for HLA-C alleles. A few of the identified cytomegalovirus-associated TCR beta chains were confirmed in vitro to be specific for cytomegalovirus antigens. Because some donors lacked HLA typing at each locus, the association tests relied only on the typed subset. The authors suggested that the approach could potentially be generalized to other disease states and immunological phenotypes. Immune exposure information for the cohort was limited to CMV serostatus. In a later analysis, HLA-associated TCR beta chains showed more clonal expansion and lower generation probabilities than non-associated chains that were equally common. In a later genetic analysis, a missense DCLRE1C variant was associated with V-gene and J-gene trimming of TCR beta chains, and the association was replicated in an independent cohort. The sequencing pipeline was judged likely to have produced a cluster of highly shared sequence variants as a technical artifact. At a false discovery rate of 0.05, a later analysis linked under 20,000 TCR beta sequences to specific HLA alleles. According to a later analysis, parvovirus B19, influenza, CMV and Epstein-Barr virus appeared linked to several top co-occurrence clusters. Because the 87-base-pair reads could not distinguish some IMGT-functional V segments, including TRBV6-2 and TRBV6-3, those segments were excluded. Presence/absence analyses assumed roughly uniform sequencing depth across donors, an assumption that may not hold. The classifier was reported to diagnose cytomegalovirus status with high specificity and sensitivity in both the original cohort and the validation cohort. Correlated functional status among segregating V segments might be attributable to linkage disequilibrium, but an unknown experimental factor could not be ruled out. Strong co-occurrence of HLA alleles, especially DR and DQ, made assigning TCR associations to individual alleles difficult. Because counts were too low, 15 or so rarely observed V segments, including chromosome 9 orphons, were excluded from the earlier analysis of some 590 of the donors.

In total, around 600 healthy bone marrow donors made up the cohort. At the time of sampling, all cohort members were nominally healthy, though unrecorded immune exposures were likely present. The donor tested CMV seronegative and was one of the 352 seronegative cohort members. Each donor provided a peripheral blood sample, and peripheral blood mononuclear cells were used for TCR beta sequencing. The Qiagen DNeasy Blood Extraction Kit was used to extract genomic DNA from the blood cell samples. Library construction relied on the immunoSEQ multiplex PCR assay. For the multiplex PCR, a mixture combining 60 forward primers for TCR Vbeta segments and 13 reverse primers for TCR Jbeta segments was used. A multiplex PCR assay on genomic DNA amplified the CDR3 region of rearranged TCR beta genes. On the Illumina HiSeq System, the amplified TCR beta libraries were sequenced as 87-base-pair reads. The authors' pipeline ran thus. A later analysis tallied 75 million to 85 million unique TCR beta chains across the 700 or so repertoires, and around 12 million of those chains were shared by two or more donors. A nearest-neighbor algorithm error-corrected the raw reads and collapsed the reads into unique sequences, merging closely related sequences to remove PCR and sequencing errors. Alignment of CDR3 sequences to IMGT reference sequences was used to assign V, D and J gene segments. For a sequence to be retained, at least a six-nucleotide match to both a V gene segment and a J gene segment was required. Rearrangements were called productive when the CDR3 lacked stop codons and stayed in frame with V and J; all others were non-productive. Following IMGT convention, CDR3 was defined as the stretch from the second conserved V-encoded cysteine to the conserved J-encoded phenylalanine. In an earlier analysis of around 540 of the donors, sequences lacking an unambiguous match to a single V gene segment were excluded. An earlier analysis of about 590 of the donors classified V segments as functional when productive rearrangements were above 56.7% and as segregating when the standard deviation between donors was above 5%. A statistical classification framework was built to diagnose cytomegalovirus status from the catalog of TCR beta chain sequences. A later analysis assigned V and J genes by comparing TCR nucleotide sequences with IMGT/GENE-DB human TR gene sequences. Using the TCRdist pipeline, a later analysis assigned CDR3 sequences along with most-parsimonious VDJ recombination scenarios. In a later analysis, each TCR beta chain was defined by its CDR3 amino acid sequence together with its V-gene family, and reads lacking a unique V-gene family were excluded. As a way to deal with suspected cross-contamination and a sequencing artifact, a later analysis dropped approximately 590 nucleotide sequences that were highly shared and had low generation probability. A later analysis calculated a clonal expansion index for each public chain from normalized within-repertoire ranks of inferred template counts. In a later analysis, generation probabilities were computed with a VDJ recombination model fitted to out-of-frame rearrangements, and the resulting probabilities were checked against IGoR. A later analysis scored TCR-TCR, TCR-HLA and TCR-CMV co-occurrence with hypergeometric tests, applying a repertoire-size bias correction to TCR pairs. To estimate false discovery rates, a later analysis permuted the HLA or CMV assignments 20 times. In a later analysis, co-occurring TCRs were grouped using DBSCAN, with TCRdist sequence similarity added in when clustering inside HLA-allele-positive subsets. Co-occurrence clustering excluded repertoires with fewer than 30,000 or more than 120,000 public chains, plus five with anomalous nucleotide sharing. Sourced from immuneACCESS, this table was stored by TCRdb with only in-frame sequences that have V and J called. A share of the clones is absent; for the studies checked, an unresolved V gene accounts for under half, and the remainder has no known explanation. V, J and clone size reflect that table, while D and trimming were determined from the DNA. Recorded for this sample are some 220,000 clones; roughly 78% of them occurred a single time. About 0.47% of the sample is taken by the ten largest.

Source material: PBMCs. The chain joins TRBV19 to TRBJ2-5; matching of 6 bases hints at TRBD2 as the D gene. The receptor comes from a boy younger than 18 in good health and CMV-seronegative. CDR3 loop: CASSGTRLLETQYF. The DNA is as follows: TGTGCCAGTAGTGGGACTCGACTGTTGGAGACCCAGTACTTC.